These T cell receptor beta chains were read from a single sample in a study of T cell responses to AZD1222 COVID-19 vaccine. Clones were read by immunoSEQ multiplex PCR, and TCRdb kept only the in-frame ones, dropping some. The table lists some 120,000 clones, 88% of them singletons. Here the sequenced sample was peripheral blood, taken on day 0 of MenACWY control vaccination. These receptors all come from an adult in good health. Each CDR3 is given with its conserved first and last residue. The D gene is left open where the match is weak. The size field is filled for only some rows; it gives once, few, many or a size class.

J gene | V gene | clone size | D gene | CDR3 DNA | CDR3 protein
TRBJ1-5 | TRBV18 | once | . | TGTGCCAGCTCACCATTTACGACTAATAGCAATCAGCCCCAGCATTTT | CASSPFTTNSNQPQHF
TRBJ1-1 | TRBV5-1 | . | TRBD1 | TGCGCCAGCAGCCGGAGCGGACAGGGGGACACTGAAGCTTTCTTT | CASSRSGQGDTEAFF
TRBJ2-3 | TRBV13 | . | TRBD1 | TGTGCCAGCAGCTTAGGGACAGGGTGGACAGATACGCAGTATTTT | CASSLGTGWTDTQYF
TRBJ2-4 | TRBV6-5 | . | . | TGTGCCAGTGGTCGGGACTCGGACTTTCAGTACTTC | CASGRDSDFQYF
TRBJ1-1 | TRBV9 | . | . | TGTGCCAGCAGCGTAGAGGGACAAACGAACACTGAAGCTTTCTTT | CASSVEGQTNTEAFF
TRBJ2-5 | TRBV5-4 | . | TRBD2 | TGTGCCAGCAGCCTCGGACTAGCGGGAGTGGGGGAGACCCAGTACTTC | CASSLGLAGVGETQYF
TRBJ2-3 | TRBV30 | . | . | TGTGCCTGGAGTGACCGACTAGATACGCAGTATTTT | CAWSDRLDTQYF
TRBJ2-7 | TRBV7-9 | . | TRBD2 | TGTGCCAGCAGCTTTCCGCTAGCGGGAGGGTACGAGCAGTACTTC | CASSFPLAGGYEQYF
TRBJ1-5 | TRBV28 | . | . | TGTGCCAGCAGGGCAGGGGTTCAGCCCCAGCATTTT | CASRAGVQPQHF
TRBJ1-6 | TRBV6-5 | . | . | TGTGCCAGCAGTTACTCCGGGCAGATTAATTCACCCCTCCACTTT | CASSYSGQINSPLHF
TRBJ2-5 | TRBV11-2 | . | . | TGTGCCAGCAGCCCAGAGGGGCTCGGAGAGACCCAGTACTTC | CASSPEGLGETQYF
TRBJ1-5 | TRBV18 | . | TRBD1 | TGTGCCAGCTCACCTTTGGGACAGGGGGGTCAGCCCCAGCATTTT | CASSPLGQGGQPQHF
TRBJ2-3 | TRBV4-1 | . | TRBD2 | TGCGCCAGCAGCCAGGGTTGGGTAGCGGGAGGTAGCACAGATACGCAGTATTTT | CASSQGWVAGGSTDTQYF
TRBJ2-1 | TRBV11-2 | . | TRBD2 | TGTGCCAGCAGCCTTATCATTGGCGGGAGGGGCCCCGGGTACAATGAGCAGTTCTTC | CASSLIIGGRGPGYNEQFF
TRBJ2-6 | TRBV6-1 | . | . | TGTGCCAGCAGTGAGAGCTCTGGGGCCAACGTCCTGACTTTC | CASSESSGANVLTF
TRBJ2-5 | TRBV19 | . | . | TGTGCCAGTAGTTATCCAGGGGAGACCCAGTACTTC | CASSYPGETQYF
TRBJ2-1 | TRBV5-1 | . | TRBD1 | TGCGCCAGCAGCTTGGAGGGACAGGGAAACAATGAGCAGTTCTTC | CASSLEGQGNNEQFF
TRBJ2-2 | TRBV7-9 | . | TRBD1 | TGTGCCAGCAGCTTAGGGGGGACAGGGCGGCCCGGGGAGCTGTTTTTT | CASSLGGTGRPGELFF
TRBJ1-4 | TRBV10-2 | . | TRBD1 | TGCGCCAGCAGTGACGCAGGGGGAGGTGAAAAACTGTTTTTT | CASSDAGGGEKLFF
TRBJ2-1 | TRBV3-1/TRBV3-2 | once | TRBD2 | TGTGCCAGCAGCGGACTAGCGGGAGGTAATGAGCAGTTCTTC | CASSGLAGGNEQFF
TRBJ2-7 | TRBV28 | . | . | TGTGCCAGCAAGTTGGAATACGAGCAGTACTTC | CASKLEYEQYF
TRBJ2-7 | TRBV28 | . | TRBD1 | TGTGCCAGCAGTACACCCGGGACAGGGGAGTACGAGCAGTACTTC | CASSTPGTGEYEQYF
TRBJ2-7 | TRBV11-2 | . | . | TGTGCCAGCAGCGGGGCTCTCTACGAGCAGTACTTC | CASSGALYEQYF
TRBJ2-5 | TRBV11-2 | . | TRBD2 | TGTGCCAGCAGCTTAGGAGTTACTAGCGGGACCCCAGGGGAGACCCAGTACTTC | CASSLGVTSGTPGETQYF
TRBJ2-7 | TRBV4-1 | . | TRBD1 | TGCGCCAGCAGCCAAGGACAGGGGGCCGTTTACGAGCAGTACTTC | CASSQGQGAVYEQYF
TRBJ1-5 | TRBV4-1 | . | . | TGCGCCAGCAGCCAAGATCACAGGGGCAATCAGCCCCAGCATTTT | CASSQDHRGNQPQHF
TRBJ1-5 | TRBV5-5 | . | . | TGTGCCAGCAGCTTGGGCTCCGGCTCGAATCAGCCCCAGCATTTT | CASSLGSGSNQPQHF
TRBJ2-1 | TRBV5-8 | . | TRBD2 | TGTGCCAGCAGCTTGGTTTCTAGCGGGACTCAGTTCTTC | CASSLVSSGTQFF
TRBJ2-7 | TRBV2 | . | TRBD2 | TGTGCCAGCAGAGCGGGACTAGCGGCCTCCTACGAGCAGTACTTC | CASRAGLAASYEQYF
TRBJ1-6 | TRBV5-6 | . | TRBD1 | TGTGCCAGCATCACACAGGGGAGAGTGAATTCACCCCTCCACTTT | CASITQGRVNSPLHF
TRBJ2-5 | TRBV7-9 | . | . | TGTGCCAGGCATGCAGGGACCCAGTACTTC | CARHAGTQYF
TRBJ1-4 | TRBV10-3 | . | TRBD1 | TGTGCCATCAGCGACAGGGGAGGGGCTGAAAAACTGTTTTTT | CAISDRGGAEKLFF
TRBJ1-4 | TRBV28 | once | TRBD1 | TGTGCCGGAACCGCCGGGACAGGGAATGAAAAACTGTTTTTT | CAGTAGTGNEKLFF
TRBJ2-7 | TRBV13 | . | TRBD2 | TGTGCCAGCAGCAAAAGCGGGAGGGCCGGGTACGAGCAGTACTTC | CASSKSGRAGYEQYF
TRBJ2-1 | TRBV6-4 | . | . | TGTGCCAGCAGTGAGTGGGCAGGGTTGGGCAATGAGCAGTTCTTC | CASSEWAGLGNEQFF
TRBJ2-1 | TRBV28 | . | . | TGTGCCAGCAGAGACAGCTCCTACAATGAGCAGTTCTTC | CASRDSSYNEQFF
TRBJ1-6 | TRBV24-1 | . | . | TGTGCCACCAGTCCGGGTCTCCGGAATTCACCCCTCCACTTT | CATSPGLRNSPLHF
TRBJ1-1 | TRBV7-2 | . | TRBD1 | TGTGCCAGCAGCCTCGGGACAGCTATGAACACTGAAGCTTTCTTT | CASSLGTAMNTEAFF
TRBJ1-1 | TRBV7-9 | . | . | TGTGCCAGCAGCTTAGACCTCCTAGACACTGAAGCTTTCTTT | CASSLDLLDTEAFF
TRBJ2-3 | TRBV18 | . | . | TGTGCCAGCTCACAAAAAGTAAGCACAGATACGCAGTATTTT | CASSQKVSTDTQYF
TRBJ2-7 | TRBV28 | once | TRBD1 | TGTGCCAGCACCGTACAGGGGTGGCACGAGCAGTACTTC | CASTVQGWHEQYF
TRBJ1-1 | TRBV19 | once | . | TGTGCCAGCAACCTCAGAGGGGGGGGCACTGAAGCTTTCTTT | CASNLRGGGTEAFF
TRBJ2-7 | TRBV2 | few | . | TGTGCCAGCCGAGGATGGCGGGGCACCTACGAGCAGTACTTC | CASRGWRGTYEQYF
TRBJ1-1 | TRBV12-3/TRBV12-4 | . | . | TGTGCCAGTCGGTTTAGGAACACTGAAGCTTTCTTT | CASRFRNTEAFF
TRBJ1-4 | TRBV3-1/TRBV3-2 | once | . | TGTGCCAGCAGCCAGTTTGGGAGGTTGGGTGAAAAACTGTTTTTT | CASSQFGRLGEKLFF
TRBJ1-5 | TRBV6-6 | . | . | TGTGCCAGCGGGCGGACACCCAATCAGCCCCAGCATTTT | CASGRTPNQPQHF
TRBJ2-7 | TRBV29-1 | . | TRBD2 | TGCAGCGTTTCCTCTAGCGGAGGAGACTACGAGCAGTACTTC | CSVSSSGGDYEQYF
TRBJ1-1 | TRBV2 | . | TRBD1 | TGTGCCAGCAGTCCTACTCAGGGGGCGAACACTGAAGCTTTCTTT | CASSPTQGANTEAFF
TRBJ2-6 | TRBV19 | . | . | TGTGCCAGTAGTCCCCAGCCCTCTGGGGCCAACGTCCTGACTTTC | CASSPQPSGANVLTF
TRBJ2-2 | TRBV9 | . | TRBD2 | TGTGCCAGCAGCACCGCCGGGACTAGCGATCCCGGGGAGCTGTTTTTT | CASSTAGTSDPGELFF
TRBJ2-1 | TRBV7-6 | . | TRBD2 | TGTGCCAGCAGTTCCTCTAGCGGGAGTTGGTATGAGCAGTTCTTC | CASSSSSGSWYEQFF
TRBJ1-1 | TRBV6-6 | . | . | TGTGCCAGCAGGGCAGTTCGGATGAACACTGAAGCTTTCTTT | CASRAVRMNTEAFF
TRBJ2-5 | TRBV14 | . | . | TGTGCCAGCAGCCAAGATCTGGGCATTCAAGAGACCCAGTACTTC | CASSQDLGIQETQYF